This T cell receptor beta chain was profiled in a study of blood T cell repertoires in COVID-19. Generated by immunoSEQ multiplex PCR, the TCRdb table keeps only in-frame clones and is missing some. The sample includes around 230,000 clones, 89% of them seen just once. The sequencing sample was made of PBMCs or T cells enriched from blood (not recorded which). The receptor's source is a woman under 40 with acute COVID-19.

CDR3 DNA sequence: TGTGCCAGCAGCTTAGGGGCAGGGGGAGAGGAGACCCAGTACTTC. Its translation is CASSLGAGGEETQYF. V is TRBV7-8 and J is TRBJ2-5; 7 bases are shared with TRBD1. Germline V gives CDR1 SGHVS, CDR2 FQNEAQ. V shed 1 base and J 5 bases; nucleotides not matched to a gene: 7. CDR3 length equals 15 residues.